The TCR beta chain described here comes from a study of T cells in Graves' hyperthyroidism and ophthalmopathy. Study-level background: Blood was drawn when the patient was first diagnosed and still untreated. General observations from the study: In validation, the model predicted ophthalmopathy. These predictions came a median about 6 months before onset. Most thyroid clonotypes that were expanded above 0.001 also turned up in blood.

V was clipped by 3 bases and J by 7 bases; unmatched bases: 14. Germline V gene data show CDR1 as KGHSH and CDR2 as LQKENI. The CDR3 consists of 16 residues. From RNA transcripts, TCR beta CDR3 regions were amplified. The study used the HTBI primer set for a first-round RT-PCR of the TCR CDR3. TCRdb reprocessed the multiplex PCR reads with MiXCR, giving one entry per CDR3 protein. The repertoire includes around 540,000 distinct CDR3 sequences, approximately 16% of them detected once, and about 29% sits in the top ten. This clonotype was seen repeatedly, ten times or more. What it recognizes is unknown.

This TCR was recovered from a woman between 25 and 40 years old with Graves' ophthalmopathy. V and J are TRBV18 and TRBJ2-7; TRBD1 matches at 8 bases. Sequencing was carried out using blood. This CDR3 is CASSPTRTGHMGEQYF. DNA for the CDR3: TGTGCCAGCTCACCCACAAGGACAGGGCACATGGGGGAGCAGTACTTC.